Presented here are 17 T cell receptor beta chains from one specimen sequenced in a study of post-analysis software for immune sequencing data (dated by TCRdb to 2014 to 2015). The full study reports these points: Roughly 5 TRBV segments, including TRBV5-6, TRBV5-1 and TRBV20-1, were significantly more frequent in patients than controls.

These receptors lack a known antigen. The method behind the library was PCR. The listed sequencing device is Illumina HiSeq 2500. To reduce PCR and sequencing biases, unique molecular identifiers were incorporated into the TCR beta cDNA libraries. TCRdb reworked the public reads: Q25 trimming with fastp, MiXCR clone assembly, productive beta chains retained. Every CDR3 protein is listed once, alongside the most common genes and DNA of its rows. In this sample the table shows a few hundred thousand distinct CDR3 sequences, 36% of which occur a single time. The top ten clones comprise around 5% of the sample. Sequenced material: blood. Receptors originate from a girl aged 10 to 17 with multiple sclerosis.

The chain has TRBV5-1 and TRBJ2-1; no clear D. CDR3 length equals 13 residues. Germline-derived CDR1 and CDR2 are SGHRS and YFSETQ. Trimming removed 2 bases at V and 7 bases at J, with 10 bases between. The CDR3 coding sequence is TGCGCCAGCAGCTTAAGTGAGGAAAATGAGCAGTTCTTC. Its translation is CASSLSEENEQFF.

This clonotype showed up just a few times. The chain recombines TRBV12-3 or TRBV12-4 with TRBJ2-3; D uncertain. The germline V and J ends were trimmed by 6 bases and 0 bases, with 13 bases remaining between them. The length of the CDR3 is 15 residues. CDR3 in amino acids: CASSPVKTSTDTQYF. DNA of the CDR3: TGTGCCAGCAGCCCCGTTAAAACTAGCACAGATACGCAGTATTTT.

This clonotype has just one count. The rearrangement links TRBV28 to TRBJ1-4; D is unresolved. The ends were cut back, 2 bases at V and 5 bases at J, with 6 bases in the middle. The CDR3 is 13 residues long. CDR1 and CDR2 (germline): MDHEN, SYDVKM. The CDR3 reads CASSLGPNEKLFF. The CDR3 nucleotides read TGTGCCAGCAGTTTAGGACCAAATGAAAAACTGTTTTTT.

As concerns this clonotype: This may come from a read error, since a much larger clone is one base off. The chain carries TRBV7-2 and TRBJ2-2, with D uncertain. The CDR3 consists of 13 residues. Germline CDR1 reads SGHTA; CDR2 reads FQGNSA. CDR3 sequence: CANSFRATGELFF. In DNA form, the CDR3 reads TGTGCCAACAGCTTTCGCGCGACCGGGGAGCTGTTTTTT.

This clonotype was counted only a few times. The chain carries TRBV7-3 and TRBJ2-2; D uncertain. V was trimmed by 10 bases and J by 4 bases, leaving 19 bases between them. The germline CDR1 and CDR2 sequences are SGHTA and FQGTGA. The CDR3 is made up of 15 amino acids. The DNA for the CDR3 is TGTGCCACCTCACCTGGCCTGCCGAGCACCGGGGAGCTGTTTTTT. Its translation: CATSPGLPSTGELFF. Drawing the rest from reference TRBV7-3 and TRBJ2-2, the complete variable domain is GAGVSQTPSNKVTEKGKYVELRCDPISGHTALYWYRQSLGQGPEFLIYFQGTGAADDSGLPNDRFFAVRPEGSVSTLKIQRTERGDSAVYLCATSPGLPSTGELFFGEGSRLTVL.

This chain joins TRBV7-8 and TRBJ2-5, with TRBD2 matching over 14 bases. V shed 5 bases, J shed 0 bases, and the junction held 2 bases outside the gene matches. The CDR3 spans 16 residues. Per germline, CDR1 SGHVS and CDR2 FQNEAQ. CDR3 coding DNA: TGTGCCAGCAGCCGGACTAGCGGGGGGTACCAAGAGACCCAGTACTTC. Translated: CASSRTSGGYQETQYF. The complete variable domain, with remaining parts taken from reference TRBV7-8 and TRBJ2-5, reads GAGVSQSPRYKVAKRGQDVALRCDPISGHVSLFWYQQALGQGPEFLTYFQNEAQLDKSGLPSDRFFAERPEGSVSTLKIQRTQQEDSAVYLCASSRTSGGYQETQYFGPGTRLLVL.

The V gene is TRBV5-1, the J gene TRBJ2-5; 7 bases are shared with TRBD1. The V segment lost 4 bases and the J segment 5 bases; nucleotides outside the gene matches: 14. Germline CDR1 is SGHRS and CDR2 is YFSETQ. This CDR3 is built from 16 residues. Here the CDR3 DNA reads TGCGCCAGCAGCCCTCGAGTGGACAGGCGAGGGGAGACCCAGTACTTC. Protein: CASSPRVDRRGETQYF.

Worth noting for this clonotype: This may be a read error, as it is one base from a much larger clone. The chain joins TRBV7-2 to TRBJ1-5; 7 bases align to TRBD1. V was clipped by 6 bases and J by 4 bases; unmatched bases: 9. Germline assignment: CDR1 SGHTA and CDR2 FQGNSA. This CDR3 has 15 amino acids. The CDR3 sequence: CASSPRGPMNQPQHF. The CDR3 DNA reads as TGTGCCAGCAGTCCTAGGGGGCCGATGAATCAGCCCCAGCATTTT.

The J gene is TRBJ1-2, the V gene TRBV7-6, with TRBD1 matching over 9 bases. CDR3 length equals 14 residues. Germline V gene lookup returns CDR1 SGHVS and CDR2 FNYEAQ. V shed 5 bases, J shed 7 bases, and the junction held 8 bases outside the gene matches. The CDR3: CASSVTGGAAGYTF. The CDR3 DNA reads TGTGCCAGCAGCGTCACAGGGGGCGCGGCTGGCTACACCTTC.

Turning to this clonotype: This may stem from a read error, because a much larger clone lies one nucleotide away. CDR3 in amino acids: CAGSRRPRGPTDTQYF. Written as DNA, the CDR3 is TGTGCCGGCTCACGACGCCCGCGGGGGCCGACAGATACGCAGTATTTT. The chain links TRBV18 to TRBJ2-3, with D tentatively TRBD2 (7 bases). CDR1 is KGHSH, CDR2 LQKENI, per germline. The CDR3 runs to 16 residues.

This chain joins TRBV7-6 and TRBJ2-7; D remains unclear. The CDR3 contains 14 residues. V lost 5 bases and J 1 base, leaving 12 bases between the germline ends. The germline V gene encodes CDR1 SGHVS and CDR2 FNYEAQ. For the CDR3, the DNA is TGTGCCAGCAGCCCACTTCTGGGGTCCTACGAGCAGTACTTC. It is translated as CASSPLLGSYEQYF.

This clonotype was counted many times. The rearrangement links TRBV6-6 to TRBJ1-2, with 7 nucleotides matching TRBD1. Germline V gene data show CDR1 as MNHNY and CDR2 as SVGAGI (reference sequence). The V gene end was trimmed by 8 bases and the J gene end by 4 bases; junction bases not matched to a gene: 4. The CDR3 sequence is 12 residues long. The chain's CDR3 is CASEGATYGYTF. Written as DNA, the CDR3 is TGTGCCAGCGAGGGGGCAACCTATGGCTACACCTTC.

The chain links TRBV27 to TRBJ2-7, with a possible D match to TRBD1 (6 bases). The germline CDR1 and CDR2 sequences are MNHEY and SMNVEV (reference sequence). The CDR3 runs 14 residues. Between the trimmed V and J ends, which lost 2 bases and 1 base, there was a span of 9 bases. The CDR3 protein is CASSLQGQSYEQYF. CDR3 coding DNA: TGTGCCAGCAGTTTACAAGGACAGTCCTACGAGCAGTACTTC.

This clonotype was seen once. The chain combines TRBV28 with TRBJ1-2; TRBD1 aligns across 9 bases. Germline CDR1 reads MDHEN; CDR2 reads SYDVKM. V lost 7 bases, J lost 4 bases, and 13 bases stayed unmatched. The CDR3 sequence is 16 residues long. The CDR3 sequence: CASNTREQGAFYGYTF. The DNA of the CDR3 is TGTGCCAGCAACACGAGGGAACAGGGGGCGTTCTATGGCTACACCTTC.

This clonotype was picked up many times. The chain has TRBV5-1 and TRBJ2-6; D tentatively fits TRBD1 or TRBD2 (6 bases each). The CDR3 has 22 residues. Trimming took off 0 bases at V and 0 bases at J, with 25 bases between the two ends. Germline V gene lookup returns CDR1 SGHRS and CDR2 YFSETQ. The DNA of the CDR3 is TGCGCCAGCAGCTTGGCGCCCGGTTGGGGGGCGGTAAGGACCTCTGGGGCCAACGTCCTGACTTTC. It translates to CASSLAPGWGAVRTSGANVLTF.

There are many counts of this clonotype. This chain connects TRBV24-1 to TRBJ2-5, with TRBD2 matching 11 bases. The CDR3 totals 17 residues. V trimming: 2 bases; J trimming: 1 base; junction bases outside the gene matches: 5. Looked up from germline, CDR1 is KGHDR and CDR2 is SFDVKD. The DNA for the CDR3 is TGTGCCACCAGTGATTACGGGACTAGCGGCCTCCAAGAGACCCAGTACTTC. Translated: CATSDYGTSGLQETQYF.

This rearrangement joins TRBV30 to TRBJ1-2, with a tentative D call TRBD1 (5 bases). The CDR3 length is 14 residues. Between the trimmed V and J ends, which lost 0 bases and 4 bases, there was a span of 12 bases. Per the germline V gene, CDR1 is GTSNPN and CDR2 is SVGIG (reference sequence). The chain's CDR3 is CAWSVQAQGYGYTF. In DNA, the CDR3 is TGTGCCTGGAGTGTACAGGCCCAGGGCTATGGCTACACCTTC.